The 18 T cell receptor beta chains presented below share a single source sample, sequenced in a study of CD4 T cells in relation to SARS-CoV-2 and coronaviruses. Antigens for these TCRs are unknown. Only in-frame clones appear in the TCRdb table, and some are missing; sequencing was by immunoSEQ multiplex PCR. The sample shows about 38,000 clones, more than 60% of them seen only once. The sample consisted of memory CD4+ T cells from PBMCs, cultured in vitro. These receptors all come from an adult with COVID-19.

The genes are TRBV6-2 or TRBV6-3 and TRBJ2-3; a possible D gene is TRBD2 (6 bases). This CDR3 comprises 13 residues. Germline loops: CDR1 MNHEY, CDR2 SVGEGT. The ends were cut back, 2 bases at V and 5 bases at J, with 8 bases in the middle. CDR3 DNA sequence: TGTGCCAGCAGTTACGTGGGGGGAGATACGCAGTATTTT. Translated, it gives CASSYVGGDTQYF.

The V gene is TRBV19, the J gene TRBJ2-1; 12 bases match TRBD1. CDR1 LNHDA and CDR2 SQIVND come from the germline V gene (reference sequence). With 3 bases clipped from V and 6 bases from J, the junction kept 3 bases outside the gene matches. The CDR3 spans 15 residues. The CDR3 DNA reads TGTGCCAGTAGTATCCGGGACAGGGGGCCCAATGAGCAGTTCTTC. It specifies CASSIRDRGPNEQFF.

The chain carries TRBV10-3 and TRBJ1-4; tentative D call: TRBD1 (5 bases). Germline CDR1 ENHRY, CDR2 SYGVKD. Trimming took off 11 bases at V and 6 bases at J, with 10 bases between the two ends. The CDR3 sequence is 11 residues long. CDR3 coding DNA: TGTGCCGTCCGGGGGGATGAAAAACTGTTTTTT. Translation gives CAVRGDEKLFF.

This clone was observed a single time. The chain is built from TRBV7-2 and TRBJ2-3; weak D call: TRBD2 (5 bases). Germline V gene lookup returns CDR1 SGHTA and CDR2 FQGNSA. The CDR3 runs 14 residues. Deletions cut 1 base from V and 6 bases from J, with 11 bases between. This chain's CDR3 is CASSLVASGDTQYF. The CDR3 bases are TGTGCCAGCAGCTTAGTGGCCTCGGGGGATACGCAGTATTTT.

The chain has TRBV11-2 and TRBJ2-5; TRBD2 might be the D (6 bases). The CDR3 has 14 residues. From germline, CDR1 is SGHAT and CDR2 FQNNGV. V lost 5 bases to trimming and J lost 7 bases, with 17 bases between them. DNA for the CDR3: TGTGCCAGCAGCCCCCTAACGGGAGTCAGGACCCAGTACTTC. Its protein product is CASSPLTGVRTQYF.

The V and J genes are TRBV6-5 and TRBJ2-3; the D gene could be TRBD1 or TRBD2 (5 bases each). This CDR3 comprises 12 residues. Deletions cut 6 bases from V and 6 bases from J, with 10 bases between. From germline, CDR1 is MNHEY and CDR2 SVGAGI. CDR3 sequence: CASRRGEDTQYF. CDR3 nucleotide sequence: TGTGCCAGCAGGAGGGGAGAGGATACGCAGTATTTT.

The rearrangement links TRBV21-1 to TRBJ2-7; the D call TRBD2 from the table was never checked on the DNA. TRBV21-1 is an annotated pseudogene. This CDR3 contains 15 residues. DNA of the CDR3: TGTGCCAGCAGCAATCCTACTAGCGGGACCGACGAGCAGTACTTC. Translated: CASSNPTSGTDEQYF.

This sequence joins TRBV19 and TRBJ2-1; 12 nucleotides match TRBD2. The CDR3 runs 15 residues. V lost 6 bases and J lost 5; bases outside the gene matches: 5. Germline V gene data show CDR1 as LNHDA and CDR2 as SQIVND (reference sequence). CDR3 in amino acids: CASRTRTSGNNEQFF. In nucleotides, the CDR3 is TGTGCCAGTAGGACGCGGACTAGCGGGAACAATGAGCAGTTCTTC.

The CDR3 here is CASSQDDRGSGYGYTF. DNA of the CDR3: TGCGCCAGCAGCCAAGATGACAGGGGGTCGGGGTATGGCTACACCTTC. The J gene is TRBJ1-2, the V gene TRBV4-3; 9 bases agree with TRBD1. CDR1 is LGHNA, CDR2 YSLEER, per germline. V gave up 0 bases and J gave up 5 bases; unmatched junction bases: 7. The CDR3 covers 16 residues.

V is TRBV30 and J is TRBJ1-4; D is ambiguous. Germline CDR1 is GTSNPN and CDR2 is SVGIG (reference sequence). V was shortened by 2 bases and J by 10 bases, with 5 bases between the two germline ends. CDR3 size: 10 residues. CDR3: CAWSRGKLFF. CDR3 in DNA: TGTGCCTGGAGTCGGGGAAAACTGTTTTTT. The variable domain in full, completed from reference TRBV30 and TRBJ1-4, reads SQTIHQWPATLVQPVGSPLSLECTVEGTSNPNLYWYRQAAGRGLQLLFYSVGIGQISSEVPQNLSASRPQDRQFILSSKKLLLSDSGFYLCAWSRGKLFFGSGTQLSVL.

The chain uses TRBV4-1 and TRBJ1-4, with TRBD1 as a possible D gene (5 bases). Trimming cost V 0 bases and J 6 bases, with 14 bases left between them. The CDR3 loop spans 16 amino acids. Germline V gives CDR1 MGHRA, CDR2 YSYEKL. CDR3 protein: CASSQDSQGMDEKLFF. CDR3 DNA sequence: TGCGCCAGCAGCCAAGATTCCCAGGGTATGGATGAAAAACTGTTTTTT.

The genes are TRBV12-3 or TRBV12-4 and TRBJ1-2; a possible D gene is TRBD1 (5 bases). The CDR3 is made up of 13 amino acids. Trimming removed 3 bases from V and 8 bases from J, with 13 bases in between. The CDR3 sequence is CASSFGQGGGYTF. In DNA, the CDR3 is TGTGCCAGCAGTTTTGGGCAGGGCGGGGGCTACACCTTC.

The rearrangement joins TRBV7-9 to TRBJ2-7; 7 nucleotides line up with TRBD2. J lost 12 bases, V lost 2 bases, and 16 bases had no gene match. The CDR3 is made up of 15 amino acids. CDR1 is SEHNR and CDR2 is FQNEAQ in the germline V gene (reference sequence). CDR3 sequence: CASSLILGSAGALYF. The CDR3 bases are TGTGCCAGCAGCTTAATTTTAGGGAGCGCGGGAGCCCTGTACTTC.

For the CDR3, the DNA is TGCAGCATCCGGACGGTGAGCACCGGGGAGCTGTTTTTT. This sequence encodes CSIRTVSTGELFF. This chain joins TRBV29-1 and TRBJ2-2; D is unresolved. There are 13 residues in the CDR3. V gave up 8 bases and J gave up 4 bases, with 14 bases separating them. Germline CDR1 and CDR2: SQVTM and ANQGSEA.

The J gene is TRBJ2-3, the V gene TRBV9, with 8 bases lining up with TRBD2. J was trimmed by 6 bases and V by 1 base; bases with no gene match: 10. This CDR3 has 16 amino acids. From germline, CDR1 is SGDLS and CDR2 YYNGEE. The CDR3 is CASSVRGGGRSDTQYF. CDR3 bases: TGTGCCAGCAGCGTAAGGGGGGGCGGGAGGTCGGATACGCAGTATTTT.

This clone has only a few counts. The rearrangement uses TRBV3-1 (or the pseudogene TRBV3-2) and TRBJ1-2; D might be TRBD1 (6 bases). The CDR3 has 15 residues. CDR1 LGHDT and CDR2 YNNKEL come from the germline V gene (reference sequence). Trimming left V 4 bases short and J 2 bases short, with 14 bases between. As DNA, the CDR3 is TGTGCCAGCAGCCGCAACAGGGCAACAAACTATGGCTACACCTTC. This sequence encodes CASSRNRATNYGYTF.

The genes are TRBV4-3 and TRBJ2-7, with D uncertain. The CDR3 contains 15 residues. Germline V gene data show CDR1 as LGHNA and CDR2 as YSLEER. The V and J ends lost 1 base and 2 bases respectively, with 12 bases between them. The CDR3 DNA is TGCGCCAGCAGCCAAGTTAACGCGGCCCCCTACGAGCAGTACTTC. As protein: CASSQVNAAPYEQYF.

CDR3: CASSLQGDTQYF. The CDR3 DNA is TGTGCCAGCAGCTTACAGGGGGATACGCAGTATTTT. The chain is built from TRBV7-3 and TRBJ2-3, with D possibly TRBD1 on 6 matching bases. Germline CDR1 is SGHTA and CDR2 is FQGTGA. The V end lost 2 bases, the J end lost 6 bases, and 6 bases lay between the germline ends. The CDR3 covers 12 residues.